These 29 T cell receptor beta chains originate from one sample sequenced in a study of human T cells and chemical hapten exposure. The time point is: patch test 3, about 24 weeks after DPC sensitization. Specified treatment: therapeutic diphenylcyclopropenone sensitization with weekly scalp DPC. In TCRdb, the RACE reads were re-called with MiXCR into one record per CDR3 protein. The sample contains roughly 50,000 distinct CDR3 sequences, approximately 9.9% of which appear only once. The sequenced sample was whole blood, obtained in connection with sensitization to the hapten diphenylcyclopropenone (DPC). The receptor set was obtained from a woman in her thirties or forties with alopecia areata. Some clones in this sample may be carry-over from other donors' samples.

The V and J genes are TRBV19 and TRBJ1-5, with unresolved D. The CDR3 length is 12 residues. The ends were cut back, 1 base at V and 11 bases at J, with 9 bases in the middle. Germline V gene data show CDR1 as LNHDA and CDR2 as SQIVND (reference sequence). The CDR3 loop reads CASSIGRESQHF. As DNA, the CDR3 is TGTGCCAGTAGTATAGGAAGGGAGTCCCAGCATTTT.

This clonotype occurred many times. The genes are TRBV2 and TRBJ2-3, with 9 bases lining up with TRBD1. CDR1 is SNHLY, CDR2 FYNNEI, per germline. This CDR3 region has 13 residues. Losses at the gene ends were 4 bases for V and 6 bases for J; bases not matched to a gene: 2. The CDR3 protein is CASSGQGVDTQYF. The DNA of the CDR3 is TGTGCCAGCAGTGGACAGGGGGTGGATACGCAGTATTTT.

This clonotype came up many times. The chain couples TRBV29-1 to TRBJ1-2; D ambiguous. V lost 1 base and J 3 bases, leaving 6 bases between the germline ends. CDR3 length: 12 residues. CDR1 and CDR2 from the germline V gene are SQVTM and ANQGSEA. CDR3 nucleotides: TGCAGCGTTGAAGGACTGGACTATGGCTACACCTTC. It translates to CSVEGLDYGYTF.

This clonotype was counted only a few times. The J gene is TRBJ2-5, the V gene TRBV12-3 or TRBV12-4; D unclear. The CDR3 spans 12 residues. The V end lost 2 bases, the J end lost 2 bases, and 3 bases lay between the germline ends. The CDR3 is CASSLTQETQYF. The CDR3, as DNA: TGTGCCAGCAGTTTAACACAAGAGACCCAGTACTTC.

This clonotype has just a few counts. This chain joins TRBV5-5 and TRBJ1-2; D remains ambiguous. The CDR3 spans 15 residues. Deletions cut 0 bases from V and 0 bases from J, with 9 bases between. Germline V lookup: CDR1 SGHKS, CDR2 YYEKEE (reference sequence). CDR3 nucleotides: TGTGCCAGCAGCTTGGGGGCAGACGCTAACTATGGCTACACCTTC. Translation gives CASSLGADANYGYTF.

This clonotype appeared many times. The chain employs TRBV2 and TRBJ2-2, with 7 bases matching TRBD1. Trimming took 6 bases from V and 6 from J; bases not matched to a gene: 7. The CDR3 sequence is 14 residues long. The germline CDR1 and CDR2 sequences are SNHLY and FYNNEI. CDR3 amino acids: CASRNQGDAGELFF. CDR3 bases: TGTGCCAGCAGGAACCAGGGGGACGCCGGGGAGCTGTTTTTT.

The CDR3 sequence is CASSQHGTSGNDEQFF. The CDR3 bases are TGCGCCAGCAGCCAACACGGGACTAGCGGGAACGATGAGCAGTTCTTC. The V call is TRBV4-3, the J call TRBJ2-1, with 13 bases fitting TRBD2. The CDR3 is 16 residues long. CDR1 is LGHNA, CDR2 YSLEER, per germline. V lost 2 bases to trimming and J lost 8 bases; unmatched junction nucleotides: 6.

This clonotype was observed many times. The chain combines TRBV20-1 with TRBJ1-3; 8 bases map to TRBD1. V lost 0 bases and J lost 8; bases outside the gene matches: 6. CDR1 and CDR2 (germline): DFQATT, SNEGSKA (reference sequence). This CDR3 region has 14 residues. The DNA of the CDR3 is TGCAGTGCTAGAGAACGGACAGGGAGAGACACCATATATTTT. Amino acids: CSARERTGRDTIYF.

This clonotype came up a few times. The CDR3 DNA reads TGCGCCAGCAGTCAATCCCGGGACAGGGGGCGACGAGGATCCGGGGAGCTGTTTTTT. Its translation: CASSQSRDRGRRGSGELFF. J is TRBJ2-2 and V is TRBV23-1, with 12 bases that match TRBD1. TRBV23-1 falls under the ORF class, with uncertain function. The ends lost 0 bases at V and 6 bases at J; junction bases unmatched: 11. This CDR3 has 19 residues.

This clonotype appeared a few times. The V gene is TRBV27, the J gene TRBJ2-7, with TRBD1 identical over 7 bases. The V gene end was trimmed by 6 bases and the J gene end by 3 bases; junction bases not matched to a gene: 2. CDR3 length: 12 amino acids. In germline, CDR1 is MNHEY, CDR2 SMNVEV (reference sequence). The CDR3, as DNA: TGTGCCAGCAGGGGACAGTACTACGAGCAGTACTTC. As protein: CASRGQYYEQYF.

This sequence joins TRBV6-1 and TRBJ2-2; possibly TRBD1 or TRBD2 for D (6 bases each). Trimming left V 1 base short and J 4 bases short, with 25 bases between. The CDR3 is made up of 20 amino acids. Germline-derived CDR1 and CDR2 are MNHNS and SASEGT. In nucleotides, the CDR3 is TGTGCCAGCAGTGAAGTATATCGGGGGCAGACGTTTTCGGGCACCGGGGAGCTGTTTTTT. Translation gives CASSEVYRGQTFSGTGELFF.

Regarding this clonotype: A much larger clone differs by one base, so this may be a read error. The DNA is left out, because the CDR3 cannot be placed on it with certainty; the CDR3 is given as TCRdb lists it. The V gene is TRBV9, the J gene TRBJ2-3; the table's D call of TRBD1 was not tested on the DNA. The CDR3 has 16 residues if both end residues are counted. From germline, CDR1 is SGDLS and CDR2 YYNGEE. This chain's CDR3 is CASSVVVGQGTDTLYF.

The sample holds a few counts of this clonotype. This chain uses TRBV6-1 with TRBJ2-2, with 7 bases aligning to TRBD1. CDR1 is MNHNS and CDR2 is SASEGT in the germline V gene. This CDR3 spans 13 amino acids. With V trimmed by 5 bases and J by 4 bases, 1 base remained unmatched. The CDR3 spells CASSRDSTGELFF. CDR3 in DNA: TGTGCCAGCAGTCGGGACAGCACCGGGGAGCTGTTTTTT.

The chain recombines TRBV20-1 with TRBJ2-2, with a weak D call TRBD1 (6 bases). V was clipped by 3 bases and J by 7 bases, with 18 bases between them. The CDR3 runs 15 residues. Germline CDR1 is DFQATT and CDR2 is SNEGSKA (reference sequence). The CDR3 sequence: CSASTGYGDSGELFF. The CDR3 region has the DNA TGCAGTGCTAGCACAGGGTACGGGGATAGCGGGGAGCTGTTTTTT.

This clonotype was observed many times. The chain carries TRBV12-3 or TRBV12-4 and TRBJ1-2; TRBD1 matches at 7 bases. The CDR3 contains 13 residues. V lost 2 bases and J lost 6; bases outside the gene matches: 3. The CDR3 protein is CASSLITGDGYTF. The CDR3 DNA sequence: TGTGCCAGCAGTTTAATCACAGGGGATGGCTACACCTTC.

This clonotype showed up many times. The chain joins TRBV3-1 to TRBJ1-5; D ambiguous. Germline CDR1 is LGHDT and CDR2 is YNNKEL (reference sequence). The ends were cut back, 2 bases at V and 4 bases at J, with 9 bases in the middle. This CDR3 spans 14 amino acids. The CDR3 DNA follows: TGTGCCAGCAGCCAAACCCAGAGGAATCAGCCCCAGCATTTT. It specifies CASSQTQRNQPQHF.

The chain recombines TRBV27 with TRBJ2-3; 7 nucleotides align to TRBD1. Germline CDR1 MNHEY, CDR2 SMNVEV (reference sequence). With 6 bases clipped from V and 0 bases from J, the junction kept 6 bases outside the gene matches. CDR3 length: 15 residues. CDR3 protein: CASSLGQASTDTQYF. The CDR3, as DNA: TGTGCCAGCAGCCTCGGACAGGCTAGCACAGATACGCAGTATTTT.

This clonotype was counted many times. The chain couples TRBV2 to TRBJ1-1; D may be TRBD1 (6 bases). The CDR3 extends over 13 amino acids. V was trimmed by 1 base and J by 6 bases, leaving 9 bases between them. Per the germline V gene, CDR1 is SNHLY and CDR2 is FYNNEI. The chain's CDR3 is CASSEDRVPEAFF. The CDR3 coding sequence is TGTGCCAGCAGTGAAGACAGGGTGCCTGAAGCTTTCTTT. The full variable domain, its missing parts supplied by reference TRBV2 and TRBJ1-1, is EPEVTQTPSHQVTQMGQEVILRCVPISNHLYFYWYRQILGQKVEFLVSFYNNEISEKSEIFDDQFSVERPDGSNFTLKIRSTKLEDSAMYFCASSEDRVPEAFFGQGTRLTVV.

Many counts were recorded for this clonotype. The chain employs TRBV7-6 and TRBJ2-4; the match to TRBD2 covers 16 bases. This CDR3 is built from 17 residues. Germline V gene sequence: CDR1 SGHVS, CDR2 FNYEAQ. Trimming cost V 5 bases and J 7 bases; bases outside gene matches: 8. CDR3 loop: CASSLGTSGGASNIQYF. For the CDR3, the DNA is TGTGCCAGCAGCCTTGGGACTAGCGGGGGGGCCTCGAACATTCAGTACTTC.

This clonotype was seen a handful of times. This sequence joins TRBV4-1 and TRBJ2-2; D is unclear. There are 12 residues in the CDR3. The germline V gene has CDR1 MGHRA and CDR2 YSYEKL. Trimming took 5 bases from V and 4 from J, leaving 5 bases between them. CDR3 nucleotide sequence: TGCGCCAGCAGCTACAGCACCGGGGAGCTGTTTTTT. It translates to CASSYSTGELFF.

Regarding this clonotype: With a much larger clone just one base away, this may be a read error. The chain has TRBV12-3 or TRBV12-4 and TRBJ2-1; D gene unclear. V lost 6 bases to trimming and J lost 0 bases, with 9 bases between them. CDR3 length: 14 amino acids. CDR3 sequence reads: CASRGKGSYNEQFF. The CDR3 DNA follows: TGTGCCAGCAGGGGGAAGGGCTCCTACAATGAGCAGTTCTTC.

This clonotype turned up a few times. The chain employs TRBV28 and TRBJ2-5; TRBD2 agrees at 7 bases. Germline values: CDR1 MDHEN, CDR2 SYDVKM. Trimming took 4 bases from V and 3 from J; bases not matched to a gene: 2. The CDR3 is 13 residues long. CDR3 DNA: TGTGCCAGCAGTTCTAGCGGAGAAGAGACCCAGTACTTC. Translated: CASSSSGEETQYF.

In this sample, this clonotype turned up a few times. V is TRBV15 and J is TRBJ1-2, with no clear D. CDR1 is LNHNV and CDR2 is YYDKDF in the germline V gene (reference sequence). Trimming left V 1 base short and J 2 bases short, with 5 bases between. The CDR3 sequence is 13 residues long. CDR3 nucleotides: TGTGCCACCAGCAGAGGCAACAACTATGGCTACACCTTC. Translating gives CATSRGNNYGYTF. Full variable domain (outside the CDR3, taken from reference TRBV15 and TRBJ1-2): DAMVIQNPRYQVTQFGKPVTLSCSQTLNHNVMYWYQQKSSQAPKLLFHYYDKDFNNEADTPDNFQSRRPNTSFCFLDIRSPGLGDTAMYLCATSRGNNYGYTFGSGTRLTVV.

This clonotype has just a few counts. The rearrangement links TRBV27 to TRBJ1-6; no clear D. CDR3 length equals 12 residues. Germline V gene sequence: CDR1 MNHEY, CDR2 SMNVEV (reference sequence). The V end was cut by 6 bases, the J end by 14 bases, with 14 bases between. This CDR3 is CASSPWGRALHF. The CDR3 region has the DNA TGTGCCAGCAGCCCATGGGGTCGAGCCCTCCACTTT.

This clonotype was detected only a few times. The genes are TRBV6-6 and TRBJ2-3; D might be TRBD2 (7 bases). V was shortened by 5 bases and J by 4 bases, with 19 bases between the two germline ends. This CDR3 has 16 amino acids. Germline assignment: CDR1 MNHNY and CDR2 SVGAGI (reference sequence). The CDR3 region has the DNA TGTGCCAGCAGTCCCTCGGGTAGGGGGGGTGCAGATACGCAGTATTTT. Translation: CASSPSGRGGADTQYF.

This clonotype was counted ten times or more. The chain combines TRBV29-1 with TRBJ2-3; no reliable D call. The V gene lost 6 bases and the J gene lost 1 base, with 14 bases spanning the gap. The germline V gene has CDR1 SQVTM and CDR2 ANQGSEA. This CDR3 has 14 amino acids. In DNA form, the CDR3 reads TGCAGCGTCTCGGCCCTTGGGGGCACAGATACGCAGTATTTT. Translating it yields CSVSALGGTDTQYF.

This clonotype has only a few counts. The rearrangement uses TRBV10-1 and TRBJ1-2; TRBD1 might be the D (5 bases). V was trimmed by 6 bases and J by 8 bases, leaving 13 bases between them. Per the germline V gene, CDR1 is WNHNN and CDR2 is SYGVQD (reference sequence). The CDR3 loop spans 12 amino acids. In DNA, the CDR3 is TGCGCCAGCAGCATCAGGGTGCGGGGCTACACCTTC. Amino acids: CASSIRVRGYTF.

This chain joins TRBV5-1 and TRBJ1-1; 10 bases fit TRBD1. V trimming: 7 bases; J trimming: 4 bases; junction bases outside the gene matches: 13. The CDR3 is 16 residues long. Germline CDR1 SGHRS, CDR2 YFSETQ. The CDR3 sequence: CASLPGTGVMGTEAFF. CDR3 in DNA: TGCGCCAGCCTACCCGGGACAGGGGTTATGGGCACTGAAGCTTTCTTT.

This clonotype was seen repeatedly, ten times or more. The chain joins TRBV20-1 to TRBJ1-5; D is unresolved. V was clipped by 1 base and J by 3 bases, with 7 bases between them. The germline V gene has CDR1 DFQATT and CDR2 SNEGSKA (reference sequence). This CDR3 is 13 amino acids long. Here the CDR3 reads CSARGQINQPQHF. In DNA, the CDR3 is TGCAGTGCTAGAGGCCAGATCAATCAGCCCCAGCATTTT.